Listed here is a single TCR beta chain. Its antigen is still unknown. The CDR3 has 15 residues. Trimming stripped 7 bases from V and 0 bases from J, with 13 bases between. Per the germline V gene, CDR1 is LNHNV and CDR2 is YYDKDF (reference sequence). RNA totalling about 0.45 to 1 ug underwent reverse transcription with random hexamers. The TCR beta CDR3 was amplified by immunoSEQ multiplex PCR across 54 Vbeta, 13 Jbeta. TCRdb re-derived calls from the immunoSEQ multiplex PCR reads in MiXCR, one entry per CDR3 protein. The sample has roughly 80,000 distinct CDR3 sequences, 94% seen once; the top ten hold 0.25% to 0.3%. Blood CD8+ and CD4+ T cells underwent high-throughput TCR beta sequencing. TEMRA cells were FACS-enriched, unlike CD8+ and CD4+ T cells, which were negatively isolated. This sample is part of a study of CD8 T cells in Susac syndrome. Study-wide findings and caveats: It was acknowledged in the study that its TCR sequencing and HLA analysis involved a relatively small number of individuals.

The rearrangement links TRBV15 to TRBJ2-1; tentatively, D is TRBD2 (6 bases). The receptor's source is a human donor in good health. What was sequenced was CD8+ T cells from PBMCs. CDR3 sequence: CATTQTGSSYNEQFF. Written as DNA, the CDR3 is TGTGCCACCACCCAGACCGGGAGCTCCTACAATGAGCAGTTCTTC.